This TCR beta chain was sequenced during a study of Graves' ophthalmopathy and Graves' hyperthyroidism. Broader study findings: Most thyroid-expanded clonotypes exceeding 0.001 frequency were also found in blood. Discrimination between ophthalmopathy and stable hyperthyroidism by a 13-signature model showed 85% to 90% sensitivity and over 70% specificity.

Using RNA transcripts, the TCR beta CDR3 regions were amplified. A first-round RT-PCR used HTBI primers, followed by a second-round multiplex PCR. Each CDR3 protein is one row after TCRdb ran MiXCR on the multiplex PCR reads. The data show roughly 220,000 distinct CDR3 sequences, 45% to 55% seen once. Uncontrolled infections, pregnancy, lactation or other autoimmune diseases led to patient exclusion. The CDR3 spans 16 residues. CDR1 is SQVTM, CDR2 ANQGSEA, per germline. Trimming took off 7 bases at V and 1 base at J, with 22 bases between the two ends. As concerns this clonotype: As yet, its antigen is unknown.

The sequenced sample was peripheral blood. V usage is TRBV29-1 and J usage is TRBJ1-1; D gene unclear. The TCR comes from an adult man with Graves' ophthalmopathy. CDR3 protein: CSAPLAAHASNTEAFF. CDR3 DNA: TGCAGCGCTCCCCTAGCGGCCCACGCCTCGAACACTGAAGCTTTCTTT.